This TCR beta chain appears in the sequencing data of a study of blood T cell repertoires in COVID-19. Overall study: The study drew acute and convalescent COVID-19 samples from the United States, Italy and Spain. T cells, B-cell-depleted T cells, or PBMCs supplied cDNA or gDNA.

Source study methods: Nucleated cell number was recorded as an estimate derived from reference gene primer amplification. Sequencing was performed with immunoSEQ multiplex PCR; in TCRdb, only in-frame clones are kept and a portion is missing. That table furnishes V, J and clone size, whereas the DNA furnished D and trimming. The sample gives 120,000 to 150,000 clones, over 70% of which show up once; approximately 35% is in the top ten. The germline V gene encodes CDR1 SGHAT and CDR2 FQNNGV. The CDR3 spans 14 residues. V shed 2 bases, J shed 6 bases, and the junction held 3 bases outside the gene matches.

The rearrangement uses TRBV11-2 and TRBJ2-2, with 7 nucleotides matching TRBD2. Sequencing was carried out using peripheral blood. The source of this sequence is a man between 45 and 60 years old who had recovered from COVID-19. CDR3 DNA sequence: TGTGCCAGCAGCTTACGAGCGGGGTCCGGGGAGCTGTTTTTT. Residues: CASSLRAGSGELFF.